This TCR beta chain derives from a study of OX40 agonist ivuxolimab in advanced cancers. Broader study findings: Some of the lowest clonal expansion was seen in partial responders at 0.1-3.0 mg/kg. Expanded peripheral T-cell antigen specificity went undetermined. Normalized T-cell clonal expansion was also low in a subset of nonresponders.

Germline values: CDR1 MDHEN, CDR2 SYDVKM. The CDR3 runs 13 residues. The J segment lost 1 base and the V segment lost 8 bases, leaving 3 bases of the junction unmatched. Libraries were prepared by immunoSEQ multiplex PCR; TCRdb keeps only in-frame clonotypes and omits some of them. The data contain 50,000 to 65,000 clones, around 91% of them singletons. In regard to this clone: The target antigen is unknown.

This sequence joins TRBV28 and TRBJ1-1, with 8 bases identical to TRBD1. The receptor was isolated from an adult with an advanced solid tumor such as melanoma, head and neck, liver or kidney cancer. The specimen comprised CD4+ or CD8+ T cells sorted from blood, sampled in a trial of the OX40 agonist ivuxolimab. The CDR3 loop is CASRDRPNTEAFF. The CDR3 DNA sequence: TGTGCCAGCCGGGACAGGCCGAACACTGAAGCTTTCTTT.